The entry below gives a single T cell receptor (beta chain) sequence along with its context. The antigen is not known. The entry originates in a study of cytomegalovirus exposure and HLA in healthy donors. Study background: The 120 validation repertoires, a later analysis reported, used the same platform as the roughly 650 repertoires from the first cohort. Study-wide results and caveats: Rare TCR sequences dominated, though some public TCRs recurred in many donors.

Generated by immunoSEQ multiplex PCR, the TCRdb table keeps only in-frame clones and is missing some. The sample lists roughly 60,000 clones; 92% were seen once. CDR1 is SGHVS and CDR2 is FQNEAQ in the germline V gene. CDR3 length: 12 residues. Trimming took off 1 base at V and 6 bases at J, with 5 bases between the two ends. The receptor's source is a woman aged 18 to 35 in good health and CMV-seronegative. V and J are TRBV7-8 and TRBJ2-3; D remains ambiguous. Sequences were obtained from PBMCs. The CDR3 sequence: CASSLGEDTQYF. The CDR3 nucleotides read TGTGCCAGCAGCTTAGGTGAGGATACGCAGTATTTT.